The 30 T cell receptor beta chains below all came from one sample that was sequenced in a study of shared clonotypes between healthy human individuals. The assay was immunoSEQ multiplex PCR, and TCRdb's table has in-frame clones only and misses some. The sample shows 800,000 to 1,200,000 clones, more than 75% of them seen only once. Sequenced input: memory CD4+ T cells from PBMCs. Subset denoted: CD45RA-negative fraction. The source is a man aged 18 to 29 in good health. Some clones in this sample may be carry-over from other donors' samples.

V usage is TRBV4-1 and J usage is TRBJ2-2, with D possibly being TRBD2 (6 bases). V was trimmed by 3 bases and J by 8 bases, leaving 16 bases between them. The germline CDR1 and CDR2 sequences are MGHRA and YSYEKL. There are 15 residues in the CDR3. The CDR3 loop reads CASSQRAQLAGELFF. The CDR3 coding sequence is TGCGCCAGCAGCCAGAGAGCCCAACTAGCTGGGGAGCTGTTTTTT.

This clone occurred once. The CDR3 DNA sequence: TGCGCCAGCAGCCAAGACCCGCCAGGGGCCGGAGCGGCTTTCTTT. It is translated as CASSQDPPGAGAAFF. The genes are TRBV4-1 and TRBJ1-1; a possible D gene is TRBD1 (6 bases). This CDR3 is built from 15 residues. The germline CDR1 and CDR2 sequences are MGHRA and YSYEKL. V shed 0 bases and J shed 11 bases, with 19 bases lying between them.

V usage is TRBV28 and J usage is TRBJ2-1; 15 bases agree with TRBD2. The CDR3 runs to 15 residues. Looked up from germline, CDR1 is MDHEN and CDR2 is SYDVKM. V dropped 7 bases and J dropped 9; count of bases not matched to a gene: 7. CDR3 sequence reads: CASTTWGLAGGEQFF. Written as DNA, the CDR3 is TGTGCCAGCACCACCTGGGGACTAGCGGGAGGTGAGCAGTTCTTC.

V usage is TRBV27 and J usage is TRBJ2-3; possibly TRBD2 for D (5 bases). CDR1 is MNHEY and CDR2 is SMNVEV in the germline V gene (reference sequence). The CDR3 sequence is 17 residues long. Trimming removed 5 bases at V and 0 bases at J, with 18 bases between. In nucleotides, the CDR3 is TGTGCCAGCAGTGTGACTTGGAGGCCTACTAGCACAGATACGCAGTATTTT. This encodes CASSVTWRPTSTDTQYF.

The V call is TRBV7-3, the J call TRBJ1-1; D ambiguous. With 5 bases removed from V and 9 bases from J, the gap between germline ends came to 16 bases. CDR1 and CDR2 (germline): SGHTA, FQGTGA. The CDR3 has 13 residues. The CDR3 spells CASSAGSAGKAFF. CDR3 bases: TGTGCCAGCAGCGCCGGGAGCGCGGGTAAAGCTTTCTTT.

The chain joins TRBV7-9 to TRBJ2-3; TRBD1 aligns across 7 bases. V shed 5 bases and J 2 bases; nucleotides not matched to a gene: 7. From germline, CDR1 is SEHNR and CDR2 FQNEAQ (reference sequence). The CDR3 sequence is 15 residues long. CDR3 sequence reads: CASSSWDRATDTQYF. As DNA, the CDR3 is TGTGCCAGCAGCAGTTGGGACAGAGCCACAGATACGCAGTATTTT. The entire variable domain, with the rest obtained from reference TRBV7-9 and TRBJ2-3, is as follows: DTGVSQNPRHKITKRGQNVTFRCDPISEHNRLYWYRQTLGQGPEFLTYFQNEAQLEKSRLLSDRFSAERPKGSFSTLEIQRTEQGDSAMYLCASSSWDRATDTQYFGPGTRLTVL.

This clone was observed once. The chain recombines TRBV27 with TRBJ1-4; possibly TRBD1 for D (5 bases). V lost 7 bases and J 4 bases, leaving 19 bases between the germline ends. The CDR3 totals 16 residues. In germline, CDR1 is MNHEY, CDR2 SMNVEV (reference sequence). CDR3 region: CASKIGWGGSNEKLFF. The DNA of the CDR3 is TGTGCCAGCAAGATCGGCTGGGGGGGGAGTAATGAAAAACTGTTTTTT.

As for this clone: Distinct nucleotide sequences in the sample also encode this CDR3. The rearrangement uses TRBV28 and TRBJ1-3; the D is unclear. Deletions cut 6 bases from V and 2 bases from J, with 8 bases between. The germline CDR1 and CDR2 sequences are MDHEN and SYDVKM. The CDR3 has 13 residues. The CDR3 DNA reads TGTGCCAGCAGCCTAACGGCTGGAAACACCATATATTTT. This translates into CASSLTAGNTIYF.

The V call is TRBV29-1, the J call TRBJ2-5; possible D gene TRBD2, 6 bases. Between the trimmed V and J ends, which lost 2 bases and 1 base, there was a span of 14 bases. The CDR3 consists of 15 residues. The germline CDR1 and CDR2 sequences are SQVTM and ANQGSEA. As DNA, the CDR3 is TGCAGCGTTGAATCCCCGCGGGAAACCCAAGAGACCCAGTACTTC. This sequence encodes CSVESPRETQETQYF.

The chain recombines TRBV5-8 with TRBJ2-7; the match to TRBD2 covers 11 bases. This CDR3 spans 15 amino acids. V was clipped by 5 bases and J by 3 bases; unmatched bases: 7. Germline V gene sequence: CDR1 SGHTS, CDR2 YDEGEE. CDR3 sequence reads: CASRSWTSGYYEQYF. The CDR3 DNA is TGTGCCAGCAGATCTTGGACTAGCGGGTACTACGAGCAGTACTTC.

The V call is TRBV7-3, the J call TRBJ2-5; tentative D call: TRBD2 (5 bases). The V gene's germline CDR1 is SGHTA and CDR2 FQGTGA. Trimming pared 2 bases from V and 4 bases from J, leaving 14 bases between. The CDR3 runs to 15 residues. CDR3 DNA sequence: TGTGCCAGCAGCTTATACGGCAGCCGGGGAGAGACCCAGTACTTC. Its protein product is CASSLYGSRGETQYF.

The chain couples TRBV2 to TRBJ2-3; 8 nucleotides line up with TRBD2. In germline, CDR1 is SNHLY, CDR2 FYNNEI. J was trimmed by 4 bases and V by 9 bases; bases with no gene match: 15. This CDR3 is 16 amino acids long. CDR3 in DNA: TGTGCCAGTGAGAGGCAAGCGGGAGTAGCGGCAGATACGCAGTATTTT. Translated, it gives CASERQAGVAADTQYF.

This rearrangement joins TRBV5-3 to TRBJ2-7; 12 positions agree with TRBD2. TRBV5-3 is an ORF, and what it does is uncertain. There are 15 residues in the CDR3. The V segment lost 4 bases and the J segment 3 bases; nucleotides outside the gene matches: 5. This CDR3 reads CARSPTSGRIYEQYF. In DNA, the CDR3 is TGTGCCAGAAGCCCGACTAGCGGGAGAATCTACGAGCAGTACTTC.

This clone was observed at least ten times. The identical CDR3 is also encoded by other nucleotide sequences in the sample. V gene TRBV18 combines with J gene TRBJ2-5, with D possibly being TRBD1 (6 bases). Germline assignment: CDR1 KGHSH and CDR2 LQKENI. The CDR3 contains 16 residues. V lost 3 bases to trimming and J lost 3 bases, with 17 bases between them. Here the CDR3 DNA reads TGTGCCAGCTCACCCATATTGACAGGACTTAAAGAGACCCAGTACTTC. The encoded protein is CASSPILTGLKETQYF.

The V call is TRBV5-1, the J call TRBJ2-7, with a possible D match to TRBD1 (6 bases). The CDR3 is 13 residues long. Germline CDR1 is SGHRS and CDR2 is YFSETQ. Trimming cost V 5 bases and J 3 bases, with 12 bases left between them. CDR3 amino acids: CASRRDIGYEQYF. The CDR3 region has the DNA TGCGCCAGCAGACGGGACATTGGCTACGAGCAGTACTTC.

CDR3 coding DNA: TGTGCCAGCAGTTGGGGCAATCAGCCCCAGCATTTT. Translating it yields CASSWGNQPQHF. The V call is TRBV2, the J call TRBJ1-5; no clear D. The length of the CDR3 is 12 residues. Trimming took off 5 bases at V and 2 bases at J, with 4 bases between the two ends. Germline V gives CDR1 SNHLY, CDR2 FYNNEI.

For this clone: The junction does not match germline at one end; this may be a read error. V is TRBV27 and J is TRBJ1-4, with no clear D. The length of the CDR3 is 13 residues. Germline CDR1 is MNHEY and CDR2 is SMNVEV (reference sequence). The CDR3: CASSLTQVGKTVF. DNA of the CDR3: TGTGCCAGCAGTTTAACGCAGGTAGGAAAAACTGTTTTT.

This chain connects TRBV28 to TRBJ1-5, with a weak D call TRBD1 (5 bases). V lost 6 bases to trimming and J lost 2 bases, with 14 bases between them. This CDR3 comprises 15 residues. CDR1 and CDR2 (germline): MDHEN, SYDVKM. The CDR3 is CASSRSGGGNQPQHF. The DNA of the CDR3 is TGTGCCAGCAGCCGCTCGGGGGGGGGCAATCAGCCCCAGCATTTT.

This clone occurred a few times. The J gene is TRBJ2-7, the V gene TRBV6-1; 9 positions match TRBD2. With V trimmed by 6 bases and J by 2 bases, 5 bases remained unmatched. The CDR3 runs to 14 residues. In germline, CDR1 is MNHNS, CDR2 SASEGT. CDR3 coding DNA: TGTGCCAGCAGCCCCCTAGCGGGGCCCTACGAGCAGTACTTC. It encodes CASSPLAGPYEQYF.

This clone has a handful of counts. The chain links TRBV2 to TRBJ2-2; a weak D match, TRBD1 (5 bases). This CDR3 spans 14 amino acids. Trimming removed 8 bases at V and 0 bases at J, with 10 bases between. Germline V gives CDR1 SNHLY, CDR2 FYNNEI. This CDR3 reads CASGGQPNTGELFF. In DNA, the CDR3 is TGTGCCAGCGGTGGACAACCGAACACCGGGGAGCTGTTTTTT. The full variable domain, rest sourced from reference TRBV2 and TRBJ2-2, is EPEVTQTPSHQVTQMGQEVILRCVPISNHLYFYWYRQILGQKVEFLVSFYNNEISEKSEIFDDQFSVERPDGSNFTLKIRSTKLEDSAMYFCASGGQPNTGELFFGEGSRLTVL.

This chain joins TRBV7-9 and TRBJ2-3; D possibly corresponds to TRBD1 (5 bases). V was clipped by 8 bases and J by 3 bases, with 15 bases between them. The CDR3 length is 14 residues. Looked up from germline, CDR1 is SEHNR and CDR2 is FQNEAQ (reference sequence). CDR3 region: CASVGHLGTDTQYF. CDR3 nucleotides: TGTGCCAGCGTGGGGCACCTGGGGACAGATACGCAGTATTTT.

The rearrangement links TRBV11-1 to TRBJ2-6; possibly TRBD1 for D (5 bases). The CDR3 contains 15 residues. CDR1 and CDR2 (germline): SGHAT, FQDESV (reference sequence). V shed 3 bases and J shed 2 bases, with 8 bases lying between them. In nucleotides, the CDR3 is TGTGCCAGCAGCTTCAGGGAAGCTGGGGCCAACGTCCTGACTTTC. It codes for CASSFREAGANVLTF.

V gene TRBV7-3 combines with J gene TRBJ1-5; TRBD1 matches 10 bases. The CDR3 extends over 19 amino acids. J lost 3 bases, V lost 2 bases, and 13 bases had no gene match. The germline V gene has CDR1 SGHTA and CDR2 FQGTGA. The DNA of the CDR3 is TGTGCCAGCAGCTTACTAGGGGACAGGGGCCTCCAGGACAATCAGCCCCAGCATTTT. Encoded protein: CASSLLGDRGLQDNQPQHF. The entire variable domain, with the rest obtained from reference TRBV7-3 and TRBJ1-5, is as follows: GAGVSQTPSNKVTEKGKYVELRCDPISGHTALYWYRQSLGQGPEFLIYFQGTGAADDSGLPNDRFFAVRPEGSVSTLKIQRTERGDSAVYLCASSLLGDRGLQDNQPQHFGDGTRLSIL.

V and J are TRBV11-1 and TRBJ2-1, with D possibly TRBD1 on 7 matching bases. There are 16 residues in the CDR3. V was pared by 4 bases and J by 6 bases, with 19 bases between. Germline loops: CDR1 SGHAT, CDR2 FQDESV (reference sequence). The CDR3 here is CASSSGGGPNPNEQFF. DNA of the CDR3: TGTGCCAGCAGCTCAGGAGGGGGCCCGAACCCCAATGAGCAGTTCTTC.

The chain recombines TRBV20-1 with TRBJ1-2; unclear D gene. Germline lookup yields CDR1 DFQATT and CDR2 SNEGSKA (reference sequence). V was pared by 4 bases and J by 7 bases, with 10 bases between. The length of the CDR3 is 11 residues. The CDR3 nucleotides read TGCAGTGCTACGCAACGCTCTGGCTACACCTTC. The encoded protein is CSATQRSGYTF.

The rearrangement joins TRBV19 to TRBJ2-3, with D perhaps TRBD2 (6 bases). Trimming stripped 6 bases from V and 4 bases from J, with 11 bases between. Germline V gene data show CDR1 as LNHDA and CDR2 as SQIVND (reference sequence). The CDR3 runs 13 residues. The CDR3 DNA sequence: TGTGCCAGTAGGACACGGGACTCAGATACGCAGTATTTT. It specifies CASRTRDSDTQYF.

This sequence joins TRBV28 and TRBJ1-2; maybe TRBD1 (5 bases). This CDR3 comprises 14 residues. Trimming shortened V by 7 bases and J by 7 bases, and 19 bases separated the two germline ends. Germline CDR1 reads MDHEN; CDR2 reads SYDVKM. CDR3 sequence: CASTSGGESPGYTF. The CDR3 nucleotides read TGTGCCAGCACCTCGGGAGGGGAAAGCCCTGGCTACACCTTC.

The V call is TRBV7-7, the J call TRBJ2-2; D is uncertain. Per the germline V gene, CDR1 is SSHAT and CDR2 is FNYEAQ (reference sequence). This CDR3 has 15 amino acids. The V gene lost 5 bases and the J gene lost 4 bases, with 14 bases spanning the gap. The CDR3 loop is CASSPPGEGTGELFF. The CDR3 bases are TGTGCCAGCAGCCCTCCAGGAGAAGGCACCGGGGAGCTGTTTTTT.

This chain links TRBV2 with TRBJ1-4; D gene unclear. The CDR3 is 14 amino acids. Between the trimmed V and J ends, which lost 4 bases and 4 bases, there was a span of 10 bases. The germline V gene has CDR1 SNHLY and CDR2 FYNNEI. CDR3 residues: CASSVERLNEKLFF. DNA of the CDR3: TGTGCCAGCAGTGTTGAACGGCTTAATGAAAAACTGTTTTTT.

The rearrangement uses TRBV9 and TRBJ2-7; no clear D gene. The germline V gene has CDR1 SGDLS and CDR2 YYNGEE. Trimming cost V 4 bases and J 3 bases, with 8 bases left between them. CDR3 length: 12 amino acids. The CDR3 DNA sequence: TGTGCCAGCAGCTTCTCAGACTACGAGCAGTACTTC. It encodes CASSFSDYEQYF.